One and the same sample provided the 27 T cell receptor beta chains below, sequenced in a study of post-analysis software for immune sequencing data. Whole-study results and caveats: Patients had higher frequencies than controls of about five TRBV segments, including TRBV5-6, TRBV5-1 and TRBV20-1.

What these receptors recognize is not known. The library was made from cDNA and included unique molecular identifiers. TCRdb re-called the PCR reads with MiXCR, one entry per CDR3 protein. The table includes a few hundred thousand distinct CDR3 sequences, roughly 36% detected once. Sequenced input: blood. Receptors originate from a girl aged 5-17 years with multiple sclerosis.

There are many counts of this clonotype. Here the CDR3 DNA reads TGTGCCATCAGTGACGGGACTCGCAAAAACATTCAGTACTTC. Translation: CAISDGTRKNIQYF. The J gene is TRBJ2-4, the V gene TRBV10-3; possible D gene TRBD2, 6 bases. The CDR3 sequence is 14 residues long. Germline V gives CDR1 ENHRY, CDR2 SYGVKD. Between the trimmed V and J ends, which lost 3 bases and 3 bases, there was a span of 9 bases.

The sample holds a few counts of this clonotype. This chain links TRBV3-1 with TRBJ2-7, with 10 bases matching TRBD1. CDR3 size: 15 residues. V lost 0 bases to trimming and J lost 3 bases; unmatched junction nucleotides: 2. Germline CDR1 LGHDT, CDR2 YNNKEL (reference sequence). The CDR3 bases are TGTGCCAGCAGCCAAGATGGGACAGGGGACTACGAGCAGTACTTC. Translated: CASSQDGTGDYEQYF.

In nucleotides, the CDR3 is TGTGCCAGCACGACAGGGGTTGGCTACACCTTC. It specifies CASTTGVGYTF. The chain carries TRBV7-9 and TRBJ1-2; 8 bases are shared with TRBD1. Germline V gene sequence: CDR1 SEHNR, CDR2 FQNEAQ (reference sequence). The CDR3 runs to 11 residues. The J segment lost 7 bases and the V segment lost 7 bases, leaving 2 bases of the junction unmatched.

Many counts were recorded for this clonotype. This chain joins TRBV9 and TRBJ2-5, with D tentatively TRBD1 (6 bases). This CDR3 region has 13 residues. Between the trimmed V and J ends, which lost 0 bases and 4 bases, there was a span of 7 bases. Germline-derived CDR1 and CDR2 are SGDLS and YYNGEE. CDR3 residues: CASSVDRVETQYF. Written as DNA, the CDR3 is TGTGCCAGCAGCGTAGACAGGGTAGAGACCCAGTACTTC.

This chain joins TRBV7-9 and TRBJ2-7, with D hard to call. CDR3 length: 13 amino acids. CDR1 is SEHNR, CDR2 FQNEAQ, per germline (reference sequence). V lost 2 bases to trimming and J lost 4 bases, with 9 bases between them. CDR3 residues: CASSLSPQYEQYF. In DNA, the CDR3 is TGTGCCAGCAGCTTAAGTCCCCAATACGAGCAGTACTTC. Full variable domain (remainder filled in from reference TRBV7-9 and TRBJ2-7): DTGVSQNPRHKITKRGQNVTFRCDPISEHNRLYWYRQTLGQGPEFLTYFQNEAQLEKSRLLSDRFSAERPKGSFSTLEIQRTEQGDSAMYLCASSLSPQYEQYFGPGTRLTVT.

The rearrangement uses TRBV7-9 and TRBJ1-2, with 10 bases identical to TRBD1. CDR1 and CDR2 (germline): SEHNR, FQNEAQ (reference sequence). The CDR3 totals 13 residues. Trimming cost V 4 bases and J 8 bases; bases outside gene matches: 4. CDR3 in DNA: TGTGCCAGCAGCTCCGACAGGGGGCAAGGCTACACCTTC. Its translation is CASSSDRGQGYTF.

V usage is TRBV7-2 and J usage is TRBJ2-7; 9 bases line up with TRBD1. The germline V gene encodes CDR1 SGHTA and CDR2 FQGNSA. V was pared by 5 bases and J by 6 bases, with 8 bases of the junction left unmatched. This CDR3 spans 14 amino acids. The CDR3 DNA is TGTGCCAGCAGCCGACTGGACAGGGGAAGCGAGCAGTACTTC. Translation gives CASSRLDRGSEQYF.

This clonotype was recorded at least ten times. The CDR3 region has the DNA TGTGCCAGTAAGGACCGGGACAGCCAAGAGACCCAGTACTTC. Its translation is CASKDRDSQETQYF. The genes are TRBV6-5 and TRBJ2-5; 7 nucleotides agree with TRBD1. V lost 9 bases to trimming and J lost 1 base; unmatched junction nucleotides: 8. The CDR3 loop spans 14 amino acids. The germline CDR1 and CDR2 sequences are MNHEY and SVGAGI.

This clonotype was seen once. This CDR3 reads CASSYGRSGGDTSSYNEQFF. The CDR3 DNA sequence: TGTGCCAGCAGTTACGGCCGTAGCGGGGGGGATACTAGCTCCTACAATGAGCAGTTCTTC. This chain connects TRBV6-2 or TRBV6-3 to TRBJ2-1; 11 bases are shared with TRBD2. This CDR3 has 20 residues. The V segment lost 2 bases and the J segment 0 bases; nucleotides outside the gene matches: 12. Germline values: CDR1 MNHEY, CDR2 SVGEGT.

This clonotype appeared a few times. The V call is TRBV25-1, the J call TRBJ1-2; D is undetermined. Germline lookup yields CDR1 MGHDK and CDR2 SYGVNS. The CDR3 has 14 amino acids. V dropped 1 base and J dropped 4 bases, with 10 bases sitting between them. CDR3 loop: CASSESPPLYGYTF. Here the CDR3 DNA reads TGTGCCAGCAGTGAATCCCCCCCCCTCTATGGCTACACCTTC.

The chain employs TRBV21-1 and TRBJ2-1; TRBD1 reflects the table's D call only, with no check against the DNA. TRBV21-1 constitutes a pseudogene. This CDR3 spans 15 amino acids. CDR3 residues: CARRGAPPRGDEQFF. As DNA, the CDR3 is TGTGCCAGGAGGGGCGCCCCCCCGCGGGGGGATGAGCAGTTCTTC.

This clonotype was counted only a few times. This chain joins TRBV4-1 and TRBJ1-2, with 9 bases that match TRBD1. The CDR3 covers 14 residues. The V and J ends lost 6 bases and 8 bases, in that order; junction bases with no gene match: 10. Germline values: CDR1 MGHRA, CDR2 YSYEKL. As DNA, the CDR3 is TGCGCCAGCAGGTCTCCGGGACAGGGCAACGGCTACACCTTC. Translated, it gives CASRSPGQGNGYTF.

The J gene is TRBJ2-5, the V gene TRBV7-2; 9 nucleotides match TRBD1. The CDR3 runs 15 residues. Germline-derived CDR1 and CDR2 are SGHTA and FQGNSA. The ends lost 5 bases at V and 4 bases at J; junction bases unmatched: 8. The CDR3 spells CASSASGTGSETQYF. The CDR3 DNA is TGTGCCAGCAGCGCCTCCGGGACAGGGTCAGAGACCCAGTACTTC.

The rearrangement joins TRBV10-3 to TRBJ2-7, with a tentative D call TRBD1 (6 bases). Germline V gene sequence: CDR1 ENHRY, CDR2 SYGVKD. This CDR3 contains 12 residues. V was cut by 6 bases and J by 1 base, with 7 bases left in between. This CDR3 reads CAISRGSYEQYF. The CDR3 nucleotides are TGTGCCATCAGCAGGGGTTCCTACGAGCAGTACTTC.

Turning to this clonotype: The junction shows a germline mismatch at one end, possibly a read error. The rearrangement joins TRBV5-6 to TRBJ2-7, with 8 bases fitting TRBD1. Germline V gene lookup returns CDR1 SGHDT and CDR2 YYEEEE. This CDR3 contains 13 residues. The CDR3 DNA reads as TGTGTCAGCAGCTTTGGGACAGGAGGCGAGCAGTACTTC. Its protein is CVSSFGTGGEQYF.

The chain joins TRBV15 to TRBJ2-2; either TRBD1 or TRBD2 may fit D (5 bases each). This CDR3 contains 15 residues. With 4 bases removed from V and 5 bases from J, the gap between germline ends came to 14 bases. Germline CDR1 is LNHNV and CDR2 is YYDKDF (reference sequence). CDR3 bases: TGTGCCACCAGCATAGGACACCGGGGAACCGGGGAGCTGTTTTTT. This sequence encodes CATSIGHRGTGELFF.

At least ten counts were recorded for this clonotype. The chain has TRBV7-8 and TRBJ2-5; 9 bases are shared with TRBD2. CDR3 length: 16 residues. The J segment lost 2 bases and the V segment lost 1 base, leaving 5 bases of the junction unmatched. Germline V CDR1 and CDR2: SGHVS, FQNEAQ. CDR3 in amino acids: CASSLVPSGDQETQYF. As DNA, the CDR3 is TGTGCCAGCAGCTTAGTACCTAGCGGGGATCAAGAGACCCAGTACTTC. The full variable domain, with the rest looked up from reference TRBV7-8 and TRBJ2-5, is GAGVSQSPRYKVAKRGQDVALRCDPISGHVSLFWYQQALGQGPEFLTYFQNEAQLDKSGLPSDRFFAERPEGSVSTLKIQRTQQEDSAVYLCASSLVPSGDQETQYFGPGTRLLVL.

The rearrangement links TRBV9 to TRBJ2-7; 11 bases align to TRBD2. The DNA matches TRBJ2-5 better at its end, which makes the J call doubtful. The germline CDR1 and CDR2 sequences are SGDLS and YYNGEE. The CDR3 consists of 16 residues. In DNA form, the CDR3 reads TGTGCCAGCAGCGTAGTAGCGGGGGGGCCGGAGGAGACCCAGTACTTC. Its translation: CASSVVAGGPEETQYF.

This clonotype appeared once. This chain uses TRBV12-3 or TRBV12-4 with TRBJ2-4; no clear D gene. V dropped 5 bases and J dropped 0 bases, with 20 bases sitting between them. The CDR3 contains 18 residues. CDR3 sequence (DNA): TGTGCCAGCAGTCCGACGGTTGCTGGCCGGTCAGCCAAAAACATTCAGTACTTC. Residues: CASSPTVAGRSAKNIQYF.

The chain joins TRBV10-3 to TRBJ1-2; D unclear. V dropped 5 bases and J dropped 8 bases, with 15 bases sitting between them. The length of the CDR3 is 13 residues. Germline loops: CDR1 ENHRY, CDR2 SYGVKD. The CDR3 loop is CAISQQESYGYTF. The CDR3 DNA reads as TGTGCCATCAGTCAGCAGGAGTCTTACGGCTACACCTTC.

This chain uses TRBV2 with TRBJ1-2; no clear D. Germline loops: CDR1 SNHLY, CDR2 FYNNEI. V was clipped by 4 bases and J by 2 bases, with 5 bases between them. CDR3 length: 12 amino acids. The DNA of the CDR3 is TGTGCCAGCAGTGCCCAGAACTATGGCTACACCTTC. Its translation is CASSAQNYGYTF.

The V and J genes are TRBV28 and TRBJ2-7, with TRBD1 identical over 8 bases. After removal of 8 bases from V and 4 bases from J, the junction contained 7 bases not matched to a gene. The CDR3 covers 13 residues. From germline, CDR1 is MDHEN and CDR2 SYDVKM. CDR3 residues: CASLQGDEYEQYF. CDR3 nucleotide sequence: TGTGCCAGCTTACAGGGGGACGAGTACGAGCAGTACTTC.

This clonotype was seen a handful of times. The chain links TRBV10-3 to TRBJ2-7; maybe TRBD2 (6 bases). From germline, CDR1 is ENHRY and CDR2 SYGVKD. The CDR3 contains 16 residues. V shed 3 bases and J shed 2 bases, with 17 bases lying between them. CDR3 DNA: TGTGCCATCAGTGATACCGGACTACCAAGGCCCTACGAGCAGTACTTC. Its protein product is CAISDTGLPRPYEQYF.

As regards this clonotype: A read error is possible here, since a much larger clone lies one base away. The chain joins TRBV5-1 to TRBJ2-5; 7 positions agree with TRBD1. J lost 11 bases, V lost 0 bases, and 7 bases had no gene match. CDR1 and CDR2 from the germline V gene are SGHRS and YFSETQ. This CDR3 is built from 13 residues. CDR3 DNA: TGCGCCAGCAGCTTGGTGGGACAGAGTGGGCAGTACTTC. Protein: CASSLVGQSGQYF.

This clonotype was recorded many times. The CDR3, as DNA: TGCAGTGCTAGAATTCGGTCGGGGGAGGGGTCCCAGTACTTC. Amino acids: CSARIRSGEGSQYF. V is TRBV20-1 and J is TRBJ2-7; the match to TRBD2 covers 7 bases. The CDR3 runs to 14 residues. The V segment lost 2 bases and the J segment 10 bases; nucleotides outside the gene matches: 14. CDR1 and CDR2 (germline): DFQATT, SNEGSKA (reference sequence).

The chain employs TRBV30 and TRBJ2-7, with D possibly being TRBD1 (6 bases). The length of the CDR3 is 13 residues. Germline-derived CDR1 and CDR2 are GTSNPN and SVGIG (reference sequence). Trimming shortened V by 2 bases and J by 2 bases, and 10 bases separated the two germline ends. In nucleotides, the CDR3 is TGTGCCTGGAGTAGGGACACAGCCTACGAGCAGTACTTC. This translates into CAWSRDTAYEQYF.

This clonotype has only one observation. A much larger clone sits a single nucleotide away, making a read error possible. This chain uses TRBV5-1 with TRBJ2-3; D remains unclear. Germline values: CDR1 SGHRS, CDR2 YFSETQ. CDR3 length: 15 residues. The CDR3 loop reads CTSSFAILDTDTQYF. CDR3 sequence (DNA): TGCACCAGCAGCTTCGCTATTCTGGACACAGATACGCAGTATTTT.